Presented here are 8 T cell receptor beta chains from one specimen sequenced in a study of long-term antiretroviral therapy in people with HIV. They ran version v3.0 of the immunoSEQ assay at survey level. The protocol was immunoSEQ multiplex PCR, while the TCRdb copy is restricted to in-frame clones and leaves out a portion. The sample records 30,000 or so clones, about 93% being singletons. The source material was unsorted PBMCs, sampled 6.2 years after starting antiretroviral therapy. These receptor sequences come from a man in his forties or fifties with HIV.

The chain joins TRBV28 to TRBJ2-7; 8 nucleotides match TRBD1. Germline V lookup: CDR1 MDHEN, CDR2 SYDVKM. J gave up 6 bases and V 1 base, and 8 bases lay outside the gene matches. The CDR3 is 15 residues long. The CDR3 coding sequence is TGTGCCAGCAGTTTATTGGCAGGGGGCCTTTCCGAGCAGTACTTC. Residues: CASSLLAGGLSEQYF.

The chain is built from TRBV6-5 and TRBJ1-1, with D unclear. Germline V gives CDR1 MNHEY, CDR2 SVGAGI. Trimming pared 7 bases from V and 1 base from J, leaving 10 bases between. The CDR3 loop spans 13 amino acids. This CDR3 is CASTVRANTEAFF. The CDR3, as DNA: TGTGCCAGCACAGTAAGGGCGAACACTGAAGCTTTCTTT.

The rearrangement links TRBV6-5 to TRBJ1-2; 8 bases are a match to TRBD1. Germline trimming cut 6 bases from V and 8 bases from J; bases unmatched to any gene: 14. The CDR3 covers 15 residues. Germline values: CDR1 MNHEY, CDR2 SVGAGI. CDR3 bases: TGTGCCAGCAGCCCCACGGGACAGGAAAGAGAAGGCTACACCTTC. Its translation: CASSPTGQEREGYTF.

This clone was observed a single time. The chain recombines TRBV18 with TRBJ1-2; 7 bases are shared with TRBD1. Germline assignment: CDR1 KGHSH and CDR2 LQKENI. This CDR3 is 15 amino acids long. Trimming removed 5 bases from V and 8 bases from J; junction bases left unmatched: 14. The CDR3 DNA follows: TGTGCCAGCTCATCTACCACGGTGCAGGGGGGCGGCTACACCTTC. This sequence encodes CASSSTTVQGGGYTF.

CDR3 DNA: TGTGCCAGCAGTGATCAGGGGGGCACGAAGTACACCGGGGAGCTGTTTTTT. Protein sequence: CASSDQGGTKYTGELFF. V is TRBV25-1 and J is TRBJ2-2; D is possibly TRBD1 (7 bases). V gave up 3 bases and J gave up 3 bases, with 17 bases separating them. The CDR3 has 17 residues. Germline CDR1 is MGHDK and CDR2 is SYGVNS.

The gene calls are TRBV5-6 and TRBJ1-1; 12 bases are a match to TRBD1. The CDR3 covers 15 residues. The ends lost 4 bases at V and 4 bases at J; junction bases unmatched: 5. Germline V gene sequence: CDR1 SGHDT, CDR2 YYEEEE. CDR3 in amino acids: CASSRDRGLGTEAFF. The CDR3 DNA follows: TGTGCCAGCAGCCGGGACAGGGGGCTTGGCACTGAAGCTTTCTTT.

The chain is built from TRBV2 and TRBJ2-3, with TRBD2 matching 10 bases. Looked up from germline, CDR1 is SNHLY and CDR2 is FYNNEI. This CDR3 comprises 16 residues. V lost 6 bases to trimming and J lost 3 bases; unmatched junction nucleotides: 9. In DNA, the CDR3 is TGTGCCAGCAGCTCGGGGGAGACTAGCGGGACAGATACGCAGTATTTT. Protein sequence: CASSSGETSGTDTQYF.

The chain employs TRBV11-2 and TRBJ2-7; 9 nucleotides agree with TRBD1. Losses at the gene ends were 5 bases for V and 0 bases for J; bases not matched to a gene: 5. From germline, CDR1 is SGHAT and CDR2 FQNNGV. The CDR3 consists of 15 residues. Written as DNA, the CDR3 is TGTGCCAGCAGCCTCGACAGGGGGAGCTCCTACGAGCAGTACTTC. Residues: CASSLDRGSSYEQYF.